This T cell receptor beta chain was profiled in a study of T cell changes during pregnancy in multiple sclerosis. CDR1 and CDR2 (germline): SGHNT, YENEEA. The CDR3 is 19 amino acids. J gave up 5 bases and V 1 base, and 8 bases lay outside the gene matches. The method was immunoSEQ multiplex PCR; TCRdb's version includes in-frame clones alone and lacks a portion of them. Among tens of thousands of clones listed, 91% were seen once. This sequence was found in a female donor in good health, enrolled as a control in a pregnancy study. This sample comprised peripheral blood, obtained after pregnancy. J is TRBJ2-1 and V is TRBV11-3; 16 bases fit TRBD2. CDR3 DNA sequence: TGTGCCAGCAGCTTAGTGGGGACTAGCGGGGGGGCCACCCACAATGAGCAGTTCTTC. Translating it yields CASSLVGTSGGATHNEQFF.